Sequencing of this TCR beta chain was carried out in a study of tumor and adjacent non-tumor tissue in lung cancer. In the study overall: The cohort had 12 to 13 adenocarcinoma, 2 squamous cell and 1 small cell patients.

The library came from three nested PCR rounds adapted from ARM-PCR protocols. TCRdb re-called the multiplex PCR reads with MiXCR, one entry per CDR3 protein. The sample comprises about 200,000 distinct CDR3 sequences, 71% of which are singletons, and about 23% rests with the top ten. V was clipped by 1 base and J by 1 base, with 17 bases between them. Germline assignment: CDR1 LGHNA and CDR2 YNFKEQ. This CDR3 contains 18 residues. RNA was extracted from bulk tissue without any cell sorting. The genes are TRBV4-2 and TRBJ1-5, with D possibly TRBD1 on 5 matching bases. The TCR sequence derives from a man aged 60 to 75 with non-small cell lung cancer. The sample was lung tumor tissue. CDR3 region: CASSQGSQEGGSNQPQHF. As DNA, the CDR3 is TGTGCCAGCAGCCAAGGATCACAGGAAGGAGGAAGCAATCAGCCCCAGCATTTT.